The sample holds many counts of the clone carrying this T cell receptor (beta chain). The antigen remains undetermined. There are 16 residues in the CDR3. Germline CDR1 is DFQATT and CDR2 is SNEGSKA (reference sequence). J lost 5 bases, V lost 0 bases, and 6 bases had no gene match. The source of the sample is a study of regulatory T cells in long-lasting Graves disease. Study as a whole: Recently diagnosed Graves' patients had received antithyroid drugs for under 3 months.

For TCR beta, libraries came from iRepertoire HTBI primers and Arm-PCR of CDR3 regions. Each CDR3 protein is one row after TCRdb ran MiXCR on the multiplex PCR reads. The table lists around 450,000 distinct CDR3 sequences, 14% to 15% of them singletons, with around 7.6% in the top ten. Time point given: newly diagnosed GD, antithyroid drugs for less than 3 months. The TCR library was made from RNA extracted from PBMCs. General observations from the study: Public clonotype sharing was higher in persistent than newly diagnosed patients.

These same data were also listed under a study on T cells in Graves' hyperthyroidism and ophthalmopathy. From that paper: The HTBI primer set was used in a first-round RT-PCR of the TCR CDR3.

This material consisted of peripheral blood mononuclear cells (PBMCs), taken at new diagnosis, from a patient treated with antithyroid drugs. This sequence originates from a woman in her forties with Graves disease. The rearrangement joins TRBV20-1 to TRBJ2-5; 13 bases align to TRBD2. The CDR3 spells CSARDGTSGIPETQYF. In nucleotides, the CDR3 is TGCAGTGCTAGAGATGGGACTAGCGGGATTCCTGAGACCCAGTACTTC.